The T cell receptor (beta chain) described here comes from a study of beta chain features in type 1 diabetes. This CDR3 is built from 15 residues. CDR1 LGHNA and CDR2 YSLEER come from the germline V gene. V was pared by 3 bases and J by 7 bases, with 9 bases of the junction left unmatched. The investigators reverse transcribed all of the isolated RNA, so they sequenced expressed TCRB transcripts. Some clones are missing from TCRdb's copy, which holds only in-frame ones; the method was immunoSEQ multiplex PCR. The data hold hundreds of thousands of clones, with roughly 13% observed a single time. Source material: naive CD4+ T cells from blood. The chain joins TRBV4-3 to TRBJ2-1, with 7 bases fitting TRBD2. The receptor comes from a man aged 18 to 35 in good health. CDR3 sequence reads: CASSHLAALGNEQFF. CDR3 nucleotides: TGCGCCAGCAGCCATCTAGCGGCCCTGGGTAATGAGCAGTTCTTC.